Following are 14 T cell receptor beta chains from one sample sequenced in a study of PD-L1 blockade in urothelial cancer. Measured with immunoSEQ multiplex PCR; TCRdb has only the in-frame clones, and not every one. The table has under 45,000 clones, under 90% seen once. The sample in question was PBMCs, obtained around atezolizumab (anti-PD-L1) treatment. These TCRs come from a man aged 60 to 69 with urothelial cancer.

This chain joins TRBV5-4 and TRBJ1-4, with 8 bases lining up with TRBD1. Germline values: CDR1 SGHNT, CDR2 YYREEE (reference sequence). The CDR3 is 17 residues long. The trim removed 0 bases at V and 3 bases at J, leaving 7 bases unmatched. The chain's CDR3 is CASSLGQGRGANEKLFF. CDR3 in DNA: TGTGCCAGCAGCTTGGGACAGGGGAGAGGAGCTAATGAAAAACTGTTTTTT.

V gene TRBV29-1 combines with J gene TRBJ1-2; D perhaps matches TRBD1 (5 bases). V was cut by 4 bases and J by 4 bases, with 13 bases left in between. The CDR3 is made up of 13 amino acids. Germline V gene lookup returns CDR1 SQVTM and CDR2 ANQGSEA. CDR3 coding DNA: TGCAGCGTTGCCGGGACTGAGGTCTATGGCTACACCTTC. This encodes CSVAGTEVYGYTF.

V and J are TRBV6-5 and TRBJ1-5; D ambiguous. The V gene's germline CDR1 is MNHEY and CDR2 SVGAGI. The CDR3 has 14 amino acids. V was cut by 2 bases and J by 6 bases, with 11 bases left in between. CDR3 nucleotides: TGTGCCAGCAGTTACGCGGGTGGTACTCAGCCCCAGCATTTT. This translates into CASSYAGGTQPQHF.

DNA of the CDR3: TGTGCCAGTAGTACGGGACAGAATAATTCACCCCTCCACTTT. Encoded protein: CASSTGQNNSPLHF. The chain carries TRBV19 and TRBJ1-6; 7 bases map to TRBD1. V lost 4 bases and J lost 5; bases outside the gene matches: 2. Germline V gene data show CDR1 as LNHDA and CDR2 as SQIVND (reference sequence). This CDR3 contains 14 residues.

The chain carries TRBV10-2 and TRBJ1-1, with D possibly TRBD1 on 5 matching bases. This CDR3 comprises 11 residues. V was clipped by 10 bases and J by 6 bases, with 12 bases between them. The germline CDR1 and CDR2 sequences are WSHSY and SAAADI. The CDR3 nucleotides read TGCGCCACTCACCCAGGGCCTGAAGCTTTCTTT. Translated, it gives CATHPGPEAFF.

The rearrangement joins TRBV15 to TRBJ2-2, with 7 bases lining up with TRBD1. Trimming removed 1 base from V and 5 bases from J; junction bases left unmatched: 7. In germline, CDR1 is LNHNV, CDR2 YYDKDF (reference sequence). CDR3 length: 16 residues. The CDR3 DNA reads as TGTGCCACCAGCAGAGCCCTCAGGGGGAAAACCGGGGAGCTGTTTTTT. Its translation is CATSRALRGKTGELFF. Looking up the rest from reference TRBV15 and TRBJ2-2 gives the full variable domain: DAMVIQNPRYQVTQFGKPVTLSCSQTLNHNVMYWYQQKSSQAPKLLFHYYDKDFNNEADTPDNFQSRRPNTSFCFLDIRSPGLGDTAMYLCATSRALRGKTGELFFGEGSRLTVL.

This chain uses TRBV18 with TRBJ2-7, with D perhaps TRBD1 (5 bases). The CDR3 loop spans 15 amino acids. Trimming left V 3 bases short and J 0 bases short, with 12 bases between. Per the germline V gene, CDR1 is KGHSH and CDR2 is LQKENI. The CDR3 loop reads CASSPARESSYEQYF. Written as DNA, the CDR3 is TGTGCCAGCTCACCGGCCAGGGAAAGCTCCTACGAGCAGTACTTC.

The rearrangement links TRBV5-1 to TRBJ2-1, with a tentative D call TRBD1 (6 bases). V was pared by 5 bases and J by 6 bases, with 18 bases between. Germline values: CDR1 SGHRS, CDR2 YFSETQ. This CDR3 region has 15 residues. The CDR3: CASRRTGWAGNEQFF. The CDR3 DNA follows: TGCGCCAGCAGGCGTACAGGGTGGGCGGGCAATGAGCAGTTCTTC.

The V gene is TRBV25-1, the J gene TRBJ1-1; TRBD1 might be the D (5 bases). V shed 6 bases and J shed 3 bases, with 11 bases lying between them. The CDR3 has 13 amino acids. CDR1 MGHDK and CDR2 SYGVNS come from the germline V gene. CDR3 bases: TGTGCCAGCAGAGGCAGGGAGGACACTGAAGCTTTCTTT. Translation: CASRGREDTEAFF.

Within the sample, this clone is medium-sized. The chain carries TRBV6-1 and TRBJ2-1, with 9 positions matching TRBD2. There are 13 residues in the CDR3. Germline CDR1 is MNHNS and CDR2 is SASEGT. J gave up 6 bases and V 7 bases, and 4 bases lay outside the gene matches. The CDR3 sequence is CASISGGVNEQFF. Written as DNA, the CDR3 is TGTGCCAGCATTAGCGGGGGAGTCAATGAGCAGTTCTTC.

This rearrangement joins TRBV6-5 to TRBJ1-4; TRBD1 matches at 9 bases. The germline gives CDR1 MNHEY, CDR2 SVGAGI. The CDR3 runs 14 residues. Trimming cost V 6 bases and J 5 bases; bases outside gene matches: 4. The chain's CDR3 is CASSSDRGNEKLFF. The CDR3, as DNA: TGTGCCAGCAGCTCCGACAGGGGGAATGAAAAACTGTTTTTT.

The J gene is TRBJ2-2, the V gene TRBV7-9, with 7 nucleotides matching TRBD1. The V and J ends lost 7 bases and 0 bases, in that order; junction bases with no gene match: 14. The CDR3 consists of 18 residues. CDR1 is SEHNR and CDR2 is FQNEAQ in the germline V gene (reference sequence). CDR3 DNA sequence: TGTGCCAGCAACAAAAGGGGACAGATCCACGCGAACACCGGGGAGCTGTTTTTT. Its protein product is CASNKRGQIHANTGELFF.

This clone is labeled as hyperexpanded. This chain links TRBV19 with TRBJ2-1; 8 bases match TRBD1. V shed 5 bases and J 0 bases; nucleotides not matched to a gene: 6. The germline V gene has CDR1 LNHDA and CDR2 SQIVND (reference sequence). The CDR3 runs to 16 residues. Written as DNA, the CDR3 is TGTGCCAGTAGTCCCCTACAGGGGGACTCCTACAATGAGCAGTTCTTC. Its protein product is CASSPLQGDSYNEQFF.

This clone appeared a single time. The gene calls are TRBV7-2 and TRBJ1-1; 7 positions agree with TRBD1. There are 14 residues in the CDR3. Trimming removed 5 bases from V and 7 bases from J; junction bases left unmatched: 10. CDR1 and CDR2 (germline): SGHTA, FQGNSA. In nucleotides, the CDR3 is TGTGCCAGCAGCACGACAGGGATCAGCATTGAAGCTTTCTTT. Translated: CASSTTGISIEAFF.